The 11 T cell receptor beta chains below all came from one sample that was sequenced in a study of blood T cell repertoires in COVID-19. Measured with immunoSEQ multiplex PCR; TCRdb has only the in-frame clones, and not every one. The repertoire includes 85,000 to 100,000 clones, 70% to 90% of them detected once, and over 10% sits in the top ten. The sequenced material came from peripheral blood. The source of these receptors is a woman aged 55-69 years in a cohort sampled during active or convalescent COVID-19.

V is TRBV24-1 and J is TRBJ2-2, with D possibly matching TRBD1 (6 bases). CDR1 KGHDR and CDR2 SFDVKD come from the germline V gene. Trimming removed 2 bases from V and 7 bases from J, with 10 bases in between. CDR3 length: 14 residues. CDR3 coding DNA: TGTGCCACCAGTGATTACAGGGCCGGCGGGGAGCTGTTTTTT. It codes for CATSDYRAGGELFF.

This sequence joins TRBV6-5 and TRBJ2-7; 7 nucleotides match TRBD1. Germline CDR1 reads MNHEY; CDR2 reads SVGAGI. There are 14 residues in the CDR3. After removal of 4 bases from V and 2 bases from J, the junction contained 5 bases not matched to a gene. The CDR3 DNA follows: TGTGCCAGCAGTTTTAGGGGGCGAACCTACGAGCAGTACTTC. This encodes CASSFRGRTYEQYF.

The chain links TRBV27 to TRBJ1-1; possibly TRBD1 for D (5 bases). The CDR3 has 15 residues. CDR1 is MNHEY, CDR2 SMNVEV, per germline (reference sequence). V gave up 5 bases and J gave up 5 bases, with 18 bases separating them. CDR3 in DNA: TGTGCCAGCAGTCCGCCTAAGGGGAGCGGGACTGAAGCTTTCTTT. It encodes CASSPPKGSGTEAFF.

This clone occurred a few times. The J gene is TRBJ1-1, the V gene TRBV28, with TRBD1 matching over 8 bases. The germline CDR1 and CDR2 sequences are MDHEN and SYDVKM. The CDR3 covers 14 residues. The V and J ends lost 4 bases and 5 bases, in that order; junction bases with no gene match: 6. The DNA of the CDR3 is TGTGCCAGCAGTTGGACAGGGATTGGTACTGAAGCTTTCTTT. Translated, it gives CASSWTGIGTEAFF.

The V call is TRBV3-1 (or the pseudogene TRBV3-2), the J call TRBJ1-1; 7 bases match TRBD1. CDR3 size: 14 residues. V dropped 4 bases and J dropped 2; count of bases not matched to a gene: 4. The germline V gene encodes CDR1 LGHDT and CDR2 YNNKEL (reference sequence). The CDR3 region is CASSPTGANTEAFF. In DNA form, the CDR3 reads TGTGCCAGCAGCCCAACAGGGGCCAACACTGAAGCTTTCTTT.

The rearrangement links TRBV7-2 to TRBJ2-7, with D perhaps TRBD2 (6 bases). The germline V and J ends were trimmed by 1 base and 6 bases, with 13 bases remaining between them. Germline values: CDR1 SGHTA, CDR2 FQGNSA. This CDR3 region has 14 residues. CDR3 DNA sequence: TGTGCCAGCAGCTTAGTCGGGAGTCCGGGCGAGCAGTACTTC. Protein: CASSLVGSPGEQYF.

This clone was observed a handful of times. This CDR3 reads CASSGTENQPQHF. For the CDR3, the DNA is TGTGCCAGCAGCGGGACAGAGAATCAGCCCCAGCATTTT. The chain couples TRBV2 to TRBJ1-5, with 7 nucleotides matching TRBD1. The length of the CDR3 is 13 residues. The V segment lost 6 bases and the J segment 4 bases; nucleotides outside the gene matches: 3. Per germline, CDR1 SNHLY and CDR2 FYNNEI. The full variable domain, its missing parts supplied by reference TRBV2 and TRBJ1-5, is EPEVTQTPSHQVTQMGQEVILRCVPISNHLYFYWYRQILGQKVEFLVSFYNNEISEKSEIFDDQFSVERPDGSNFTLKIRSTKLEDSAMYFCASSGTENQPQHFGDGTRLSIL.

The chain couples TRBV12-5 to TRBJ2-3, with 9 bases fitting TRBD2. There are 18 residues in the CDR3. V was pared by 0 bases and J by 4 bases, with 11 bases of the junction left unmatched. CDR1 is LGHNT and CDR2 is FRNRAP in the germline V gene. CDR3 sequence (DNA): TGTGCTAGTGGTTTGGTACTAGGGGGACTAGCATCGGCAGATACGCAGTATTTT. Translation gives CASGLVLGGLASADTQYF.

The gene calls are TRBV7-3 and TRBJ2-7; possible D gene TRBD2, 6 bases. The CDR3 runs to 15 residues. With 2 bases removed from V and 2 bases from J, the gap between germline ends came to 13 bases. Germline CDR1 reads SGHTA; CDR2 reads FQGTGA. CDR3 sequence: CASSLGGGKAYEQYF. CDR3 coding DNA: TGTGCCAGCAGCTTAGGAGGAGGGAAAGCCTACGAGCAGTACTTC.

The rearrangement links TRBV12-3 or TRBV12-4 to TRBJ2-1; D perhaps matches TRBD1 (6 bases). Trimming removed 10 bases at V and 7 bases at J, with 14 bases between. There are 12 residues in the CDR3. The CDR3 protein is CAIRDIRNEQFF. The CDR3 DNA follows: TGTGCCATCCGGGACATTCGTAATGAGCAGTTCTTC.

The chain combines TRBV14 with TRBJ1-2; D call uncertain. V was trimmed by 0 bases and J by 8 bases, leaving 7 bases between them. CDR1 and CDR2 from the germline V gene are SGHDN and FVKESK. This CDR3 contains 12 residues. CDR3: CASSQEFGGYTF. The CDR3 nucleotides are TGTGCCAGCAGCCAAGAATTTGGCGGCTACACCTTC.